Following are 18 T cell receptor beta chains from one sample sequenced in a study of blood T cell repertoires in COVID-19. Generated by immunoSEQ multiplex PCR, the TCRdb table keeps only in-frame clones and is missing some. The sample includes about 500,000 clones, about 90% of them seen just once. Material: PBMCs or T cells enriched from blood (not recorded which). These receptors all stem from a young woman who had recovered from COVID-19.

This CDR3 reads CASSQEERGQYF. CDR3 coding DNA: TGTGCCAGCAGCCAGGAGGAACGGGGGCAGTACTTC. V gene TRBV14 combines with J gene TRBJ2-7, with D maybe TRBD2 (5 bases). The CDR3 consists of 12 residues. V was clipped by 3 bases and J by 9 bases, with 12 bases between them. Germline V gene sequence: CDR1 SGHDN, CDR2 FVKESK. The full variable domain, in which reference TRBV14 and TRBJ2-7 provide the parts outside the CDR3, is EAGVTQFPSHSVIEKGQTVTLRCDPISGHDNLYWYRRVMGKEIKFLLHFVKESKQDESGMPNNRFLAERTGGTYSTLKVQPAELEDSGVYFCASSQEERGQYFGPGTRLTVT.

The genes are TRBV14 and TRBJ1-1; TRBD1 might be the D (6 bases). The length of the CDR3 is 16 residues. Germline V gene lookup returns CDR1 SGHDN and CDR2 FVKESK. V was clipped by 0 bases and J by 5 bases, with 16 bases between them. In DNA, the CDR3 is TGTGCCAGCAGCCAAGATCACAGGGTAATAGGGACTGAAGCTTTCTTT. It is translated as CASSQDHRVIGTEAFF.

The chain carries TRBV7-2 and TRBJ1-1; no reliable D call. V shed 1 base and J shed 0 bases, with 9 bases lying between them. Germline CDR1 is SGHTA and CDR2 is FQGNSA. There are 15 residues in the CDR3. CDR3 protein: CASSLEGAMNTEAFF. The CDR3 nucleotides are TGTGCCAGCAGCTTAGAAGGAGCCATGAACACTGAAGCTTTCTTT.

The CDR3 is CAYHRRTNYGYTF. CDR3 nucleotides: TGTGCCTACCACAGGCGGACTAACTATGGCTACACCTTC. The chain carries TRBV30 and TRBJ1-2; a possible D gene is TRBD1 (5 bases). CDR1 and CDR2 from the germline V gene are GTSNPN and SVGIG (reference sequence). Trimming cost V 7 bases and J 0 bases, with 12 bases left between them. The CDR3 has 13 amino acids.

V and J are TRBV28 and TRBJ1-2; D perhaps matches TRBD1 (6 bases). Trimming left V 5 bases short and J 5 bases short, with 12 bases between. Germline V CDR1 and CDR2: MDHEN, SYDVKM. CDR3 length equals 13 residues. The CDR3 DNA reads as TGTGCCAGCAGTCTGCAGGGGATATATGGCTACACCTTC. Translating gives CASSLQGIYGYTF.

The V gene is TRBV5-1, the J gene TRBJ1-2; 7 bases match TRBD1. The ends lost 0 bases at V and 1 base at J; junction bases unmatched: 9. Per the germline V gene, CDR1 is SGHRS and CDR2 is YFSETQ. There are 17 residues in the CDR3. CDR3 protein: CASSLEPGGPNNYGYTF. The CDR3 region has the DNA TGCGCCAGCAGCTTGGAGCCAGGGGGGCCCAATAACTATGGCTACACCTTC.

This clone was observed a handful of times. The chain employs TRBV28 and TRBJ1-1, with 11 bases aligning to TRBD1. Germline CDR1 MDHEN, CDR2 SYDVKM. The ends lost 6 bases at V and 7 bases at J; junction bases unmatched: 10. The CDR3 consists of 15 residues. CDR3 DNA: TGTGCCAGCAGGGGGATTGGACAGGGGGCTGGTGAAGCTTTCTTT. Translation: CASRGIGQGAGEAFF.

The J gene is TRBJ1-3, the V gene TRBV4-1; 10 nucleotides match TRBD1. Germline V CDR1 and CDR2: MGHRA, YSYEKL. V was pared by 4 bases and J by 4 bases, with 7 bases of the junction left unmatched. The length of the CDR3 is 16 residues. CDR3 DNA: TGCGCCAGCAGCCCCCGACAGGGGGCGGAAGGAAACACCATATATTTT. It specifies CASSPRQGAEGNTIYF.

This chain uses TRBV7-6 with TRBJ1-1; possibly TRBD1 for D (6 bases). Germline V lookup: CDR1 SGHVS, CDR2 FNYEAQ. The CDR3 sequence is 14 residues long. Trimming shortened V by 4 bases and J by 5 bases, and 14 bases separated the two germline ends. The CDR3 sequence is CASSSLQGRTEAFF. The CDR3 nucleotides read TGTGCCAGCAGCTCCCTACAGGGAAGGACTGAAGCTTTCTTT.

The chain recombines TRBV30 with TRBJ2-3, with 7 bases that match TRBD1. The J segment lost 3 bases and the V segment lost 4 bases, leaving 7 bases of the junction unmatched. The CDR3 runs 14 residues. Looked up from germline, CDR1 is GTSNPN and CDR2 is SVGIG (reference sequence). The chain's CDR3 is CAWTNDRVTDTQYF. The CDR3 DNA reads as TGTGCCTGGACCAACGACAGGGTGACAGATACGCAGTATTTT.

As to this clone: Other nucleotide sequences from this sample produce the same CDR3. J is TRBJ2-7 and V is TRBV7-2, with 7 bases fitting TRBD2. CDR3 size: 14 residues. V shed 1 base, J shed 7 bases, and the junction held 7 bases outside the gene matches. Germline-derived CDR1 and CDR2 are SGHTA and FQGNSA. CDR3 sequence: CASSLGGGSGEQYF. The CDR3 region has the DNA TGTGCCAGCAGCTTAGGGGGGGGATCTGGGGAGCAGTACTTC.

V and J are TRBV7-3 and TRBJ1-2; unclear D gene. Germline lookup yields CDR1 SGHTA and CDR2 FQGTGA. The germline V and J ends were trimmed by 2 bases and 7 bases, with 11 bases remaining between them. The length of the CDR3 is 13 residues. CDR3 nucleotide sequence: TGTGCCAGCAGCTTACTAGGGAGGGCTGGCTACACCTTC. Protein: CASSLLGRAGYTF.

V gene TRBV29-1 combines with J gene TRBJ2-2, with a possible D match to TRBD1 (5 bases). V shed 1 base and J shed 0 bases, with 6 bases lying between them. The CDR3 spans 14 residues. Germline assignment: CDR1 SQVTM and CDR2 ANQGSEA. The CDR3 protein is CSVEGRANTGELFF. CDR3 nucleotide sequence: TGCAGCGTTGAAGGCAGGGCGAACACCGGGGAGCTGTTTTTT.

The chain links TRBV24-1 to TRBJ2-7; 10 nucleotides agree with TRBD2. The CDR3 runs to 15 residues. V lost 5 bases to trimming and J lost 3 bases; unmatched junction nucleotides: 6. Per the germline V gene, CDR1 is KGHDR and CDR2 is SFDVKD. The CDR3 DNA is TGTGCCACCAGTGGGGGAGCTAGCGGGGGCTACGAGCAGTACTTC. It encodes CATSGGASGGYEQYF.

This chain links TRBV18 with TRBJ1-2; TRBD1 matches 12 bases. This CDR3 contains 16 residues. V lost 3 bases, J lost 5 bases, and 7 bases stayed unmatched. Germline-derived CDR1 and CDR2 are KGHSH and LQKENI. The CDR3 sequence is CASSPGQGADKYGYTF. DNA for the CDR3: TGTGCCAGCTCACCGGGACAGGGGGCGGATAAGTATGGCTACACCTTC.

The chain combines TRBV5-1 with TRBJ1-2; D might be TRBD1 (5 bases). V lost 4 bases and J lost 1, with 14 bases in between. The V gene's germline CDR1 is SGHRS and CDR2 YFSETQ. The CDR3 loop spans 15 amino acids. The CDR3 is CASSPMAGDNYGYTF. The CDR3 nucleotides read TGCGCCAGCAGCCCCATGGCGGGGGATAACTATGGCTACACCTTC.

V is TRBV19 and J is TRBJ2-4; maybe TRBD2 (6 bases). This CDR3 has 15 amino acids. Germline V lookup: CDR1 LNHDA, CDR2 SQIVND (reference sequence). Between the trimmed V and J ends, which lost 7 bases and 1 base, there was a span of 14 bases. The CDR3 DNA reads TGTGCCAGTAACCGGGGAGGTAACGCCAAAAACATTCAGTACTTC. It encodes CASNRGGNAKNIQYF.

This chain connects TRBV9 to TRBJ2-5, with D possibly TRBD1 on 6 matching bases. Germline V lookup: CDR1 SGDLS, CDR2 YYNGEE. V was shortened by 1 base and J by 3 bases, with 13 bases between the two germline ends. CDR3 length equals 15 residues. CDR3 in amino acids: CASSVQPTGEETQYF. DNA for the CDR3: TGTGCCAGCAGCGTACAGCCGACAGGAGAAGAGACCCAGTACTTC.